These 10 T cell receptor beta chains originate from one sample sequenced in a study of read filtering for tumor transcriptome and immune sequencing. The library was built from about 400 ng RNA with molecular barcoded adaptors for alpha/delta and beta/gamma chains. TCRdb reanalysed the reads using MiXCR and keeps one entry per CDR3 protein. The sample has fewer than 100,000 distinct CDR3 sequences, over 9% seen once. The sample taken for sequencing was a population of CD138-negative cells sorted from bone marrow. The receptors shown here come from a donor at least 40 years old with multiple myeloma.

This clonotype was seen at least ten times. This chain uses TRBV30 with TRBJ2-3; D unclear. Trimming pared 2 bases from V and 5 bases from J, leaving 8 bases between. CDR1 is GTSNPN, CDR2 SVGIG, per germline (reference sequence). CDR3 length: 12 residues. The CDR3 reads CAWSMGLDTQYF. CDR3 sequence (DNA): TGTGCCTGGAGTATGGGGTTAGATACGCAGTATTTT.

This clonotype was recorded at least ten times. V gene TRBV5-1 combines with J gene TRBJ2-1, with 7 bases that match TRBD2. The CDR3 runs 16 residues. The trim removed 2 bases at V and 2 bases at J, leaving 7 bases unmatched. Germline-derived CDR1 and CDR2 are SGHRS and YFSETQ. The CDR3 bases are TGCGCCAGCAGCTTCGAGACGGGGGGAACCTACAATGAGCAGTTCTTC. Protein product: CASSFETGGTYNEQFF.

In its sample, this clonotype was seen many times. The rearrangement links TRBV28 to TRBJ2-1, with 13 bases identical to TRBD2. With 5 bases clipped from V and 10 bases from J, the junction kept 8 bases outside the gene matches. This CDR3 is 15 amino acids long. Germline V gives CDR1 MDHEN, CDR2 SYDVKM. The CDR3 reads CASSPGLAGSREQFF. In DNA, the CDR3 is TGTGCCAGCAGTCCGGGACTAGCGGGAAGTCGGGAGCAGTTCTTC.

This clonotype was counted many times. The CDR3 loop is CASSLGGPSTDTQYF. The CDR3 nucleotides read TGTGCCAGCAGTTTAGGGGGGCCTAGCACAGATACGCAGTATTTT. The V and J genes are TRBV28 and TRBJ2-3; perhaps D is TRBD1 or TRBD2 (6 bases each). Trimming left V 2 bases short and J 0 bases short, with 9 bases between. Germline CDR1 is MDHEN and CDR2 is SYDVKM. The CDR3 spans 15 residues.

About this clonotype: It may be a read error: a sequence one base away is much more abundant. This rearrangement joins TRBV20-1 to TRBJ2-1; 7 bases are shared with TRBD1. This CDR3 has 15 amino acids. Germline V gives CDR1 DFQATT, CDR2 SNEGSKA (reference sequence). CDR3 coding DNA: TGCAGTGCGACGTTACCTATGGGACAGAACAATGGGCAGTTCTTC. Residues: CSATLPMGQNNGQFF.

This clonotype was seen once. A far larger clone is only one base removed, so a read error is likely. This chain links TRBV7-9 with TRBJ2-1, with D possibly being TRBD2 (5 bases). CDR1 SEHNR and CDR2 FQNEAQ come from the germline V gene (reference sequence). This CDR3 is built from 12 residues. CDR3 region: CASSADYNEQSF. CDR3 DNA: TGTGCCAGCAGCGCCGACTACAATGAGCAGTCCTTC.

J is TRBJ2-5 and V is TRBV2, with 12 nucleotides matching TRBD2. This CDR3 spans 17 amino acids. CDR1 and CDR2 from the germline V gene are SNHLY and FYNNEI. Germline trimming cut 5 bases from V and 4 bases from J; bases unmatched to any gene: 11. The CDR3 bases are TGTGCCAGCAGTCCGACTAGCGGGAGAGAAAGTGGAGAGACCCAGTACTTC. It yields the protein CASSPTSGRESGETQYF.

This clonotype appeared many times. The chain couples TRBV15 to TRBJ1-4; the match to TRBD1 covers 9 bases. This CDR3 spans 15 amino acids. V gave up 0 bases and J gave up 8 bases; unmatched junction bases: 4. CDR1 and CDR2 from the germline V gene are LNHNV and YYDKDF (reference sequence). CDR3 region: CATSREDRGGEKLFF. The CDR3 nucleotides are TGTGCCACCAGCAGAGAGGACAGGGGCGGAGAAAAACTGTTTTTT.

As regards this clonotype: One end of the junction varies from germline; a read error may be responsible. The chain combines TRBV20-1 with TRBJ2-1, with 12 nucleotides matching TRBD2. This CDR3 contains 19 residues. Per germline, CDR1 DFQATT and CDR2 SNEGSKA (reference sequence). The CDR3 loop is CSARATFETSGRSFNEQSF. The CDR3 bases are TGCAGTGCTAGAGCCACGTTCGAGACTAGCGGGAGATCTTTCAATGAGCAGTCCTTC.

This clonotype has just a few counts. Here the CDR3 omits its conserved ending phenylalanine or tryptophan, so a read error is the likely source. The V and J genes are TRBV29-1 and TRBJ2-3; D gene unclear. This CDR3 has 13 residues. V gave up 3 bases and J gave up 0 bases, with 7 bases separating them. Germline V gene data show CDR1 as SQVTM and CDR2 as ANQGSEA. CDR3 loop: CSVEGISTDTQYS. In DNA, the CDR3 is TGCAGCGTTGAGGGGATCAGCACAGATACGCAGTATTCC.